The sequence of this TCR beta chain was determined in a study of T cells in Graves' hyperthyroidism and ophthalmopathy. General study findings and limits: The majority of expanded thyroid clonotypes above 0.001 also appeared in blood. Ophthalmopathy onset followed model prediction by a median about six months. A 13 V-J signature model discriminated ophthalmopathy versus stable hyperthyroidism.

Diagnoses were established using clinical symptoms, serum thyroxine and TRAb, thyroid ultrasound and orbital computed tomography. This clonotype showed up many times. Its target is not known. What was amplified from RNA transcripts were TCR beta CDR3 regions. HTBI primers drove first-round RT-PCR of the TCR CDR3. TCRdb reprocessed the multiplex PCR reads with MiXCR, giving one entry per CDR3 protein. Among under 350,000 distinct CDR3 sequences listed, roughly 15% were seen once. Sequenced material: blood. This receptor was obtained from a woman in her 40s with Graves' ophthalmopathy.

The DNA for the CDR3 is TGTGCCAGCAGCAACTCACCTTGGGTGTCGGGTGGTCCCCAAGAGACCCAGTACTTC. Its translation: CASSNSPWVSGGPQETQYF. J is TRBJ2-5 and V is TRBV28; D is unresolved. This CDR3 contains 19 residues. Germline V gene data show CDR1 as MDHEN and CDR2 as SYDVKM. The V gene lost 6 bases and the J gene lost 1 base, with 27 bases spanning the gap.